These T cell receptor beta chains were read from a single sample in a study of CD8 T cells in ankylosing spondylitis. TCRdb independently ran MiXCR on the 5' RACE reads; one entry per CDR3 protein. Of 100,000 to 150,000 distinct CDR3 sequences listed, 11% are singletons. The source material was blood, either unsorted or a sorted T cell fraction (not recorded which). The receptor set was obtained from a female donor with ankylosing spondylitis or in good health (not recorded which). CDR3s include the opening cysteine and the closing phenylalanine or tryptophan. A D gene is named only where the DNA matches it firmly. Only some rows state a clone size, as once, few, many or a class for expanded clones.

size	V	D	J	CDR3	DNA
many	TRBV11-2	-	TRBJ2-7	CASSLAPHEQYF	TGTGCCAGCAGCTTAGCTCCCCACGAGCAGTACTTC
many	TRBV5-1	TRBD2	TRBJ2-5	CASRLSGGYTQETQYF	TGCGCCAGCAGGTTATCGGGGGGATACACACAAGAGACCCAGTACTTC
many	TRBV11-2	-	TRBJ2-2	CASSSKAANTGELFF	TGTGCCAGCAGCTCTAAAGCAGCGAACACCGGGGAGCTGTTTTTT
many	TRBV2	TRBD1	TRBJ1-5	CASIKDRASNQPQHF	TGTGCCAGCATCAAGGACAGGGCGAGCAATCAGCCCCAGCATTTT
many	TRBV28	TRBD1	TRBJ1-2	CASSRGQGRDGYTF	TGTGCCAGCAGTAGAGGACAGGGGCGTGATGGCTACACCTTC
many	TRBV6-4	TRBD1	TRBJ2-2	CASSEGQGNTGELFF	TGTGCCAGCAGTGAAGGACAGGGGAACACCGGGGAGCTGTTTTTT
few	TRBV23-1	-	TRBJ2-7	CASSQVDRDPYEQYF	TGCGCCAGCAGTCAAGTAGATCGGGACCCCTACGAGCAGTACTTC
many	TRBV7-9	-	TRBJ2-7	CASSLSRFNEQYF	TGTGCCAGCAGCTTATCTAGGTTTAACGAGCAGTACTTC
many	TRBV19	TRBD1	TRBJ1-5	CASINPDRGFNQPQHF	TGTGCCAGTATCAACCCGGACAGGGGGTTCAATCAGCCCCAGCATTTT
many	TRBV15	TRBD1	TRBJ2-7	CATSLDRAQREQYF	TGTGCCACCAGTCTCGACAGGGCCCAACGCGAGCAGTACTTC
many	TRBV7-2	-	TRBJ2-3	CASSIRQVRFFDTQYF	TGTGCCAGCAGCATCCGTCAAGTCCGGTTTTTCGATACGCAGTATTTT
-	TRBV6-2/TRBV6-3	TRBD2	TRBJ2-1	CASKDSGSAEQFF	TGTGCCAGCAAGGATAGCGGGAGCGCTGAGCAGTTCTTC
many	TRBV4-1	-	TRBJ2-5	CASSQSGQDYTTQYF	TGCGCCAGCAGCCAATCTGGGCAGGACTATACGACCCAGTACTTC
many	TRBV11-2	TRBD1	TRBJ2-1	CASSPDRGNEQFF	TGTGCCAGCAGCCCGGACAGGGGCAATGAGCAGTTCTTC
many	TRBV29-1	-	TRBJ1-2	CSVGTQGQVGYTF	TGCAGCGTTGGTACGCAGGGCCAGGTGGGCTACACCTTC
few	TRBV20-1	-	TRBJ1-2	CSARVGGAVYGYTF	TGCAGTGCTAGAGTCGGAGGGGCGGTCTATGGCTACACCTTC
-	TRBV3-1	-	TRBJ2-7	CASSRTAYEQYF	TGTGCCAGCAGCCGGACAGCTTACGAGCAGTACTTC
-	TRBV5-1	TRBD1	TRBJ1-3	CASSSTGVSGNTIYF	TGCGCCAGCAGCTCCACAGGGGTCTCTGGAAACACCATATATTTT
many	TRBV12-3/TRBV12-4	-	TRBJ2-7	CASSFRAGSNEQYF	TGTGCCAGCAGTTTTCGTGCAGGGAGCAACGAGCAGTACTTC
-	TRBV7-9	-	TRBJ1-6	CDSSRPDSSLHF	TGTGACAGCAGCCGCCCTGATTCATCCCTCCACTTT
many	TRBV12-3/TRBV12-4	-	TRBJ2-1	CASRLGAGARLDNEQFF	TGTGCCAGCCGTTTAGGGGCGGGGGCTAGATTGGACAATGAGCAGTTCTTC
-	TRBV11-2	-	TRBJ2-3	CASSSPGTDTQYF	TGTGCCAGCAGCTCTCCGGGCACAGATACGCAGTATTTT